This T cell receptor beta chain was identified during a study of cytomegalovirus exposure and HLA in healthy donors. V lost 0 bases to trimming and J lost 2 bases; unmatched junction nucleotides: 4. Germline V gene sequence: CDR1 MNHEY, CDR2 SMNVEV (reference sequence). CDR3 length: 16 residues. The primer mix had 60 Vbeta and 13 Jbeta primers. Sequencing used immunoSEQ multiplex PCR; TCRdb keeps in-frame clones, though not all of them. The table has 100,000 to 150,000 clones, approximately 77% seen once; the top ten hold about 1.8%. The sequencing sample was made of PBMCs. This clonotype was obtained from a man aged 18 to 29 in good health and CMV-seronegative. V is TRBV27 and J is TRBJ2-7, with 10 bases matching TRBD1. CDR3 residues: CASSLSWDRGAYEQYF. DNA for the CDR3: TGTGCCAGCAGTTTATCCTGGGACAGGGGAGCCTACGAGCAGTACTTC.